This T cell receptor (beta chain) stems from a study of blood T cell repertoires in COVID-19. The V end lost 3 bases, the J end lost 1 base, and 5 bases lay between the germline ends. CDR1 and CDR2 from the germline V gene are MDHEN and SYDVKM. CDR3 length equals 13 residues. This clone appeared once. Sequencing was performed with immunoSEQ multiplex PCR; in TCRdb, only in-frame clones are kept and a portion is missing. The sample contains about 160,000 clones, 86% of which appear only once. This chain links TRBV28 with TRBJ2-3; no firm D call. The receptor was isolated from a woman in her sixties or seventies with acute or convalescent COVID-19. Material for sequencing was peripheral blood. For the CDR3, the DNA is TGTGCCAGCAGTTTGCAGGGCACAGATACGCAGTATTTT. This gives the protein CASSLQGTDTQYF.